The 19 T cell receptor beta chains in this list originate from one sample, sequenced in a study of OX40 agonist ivuxolimab in advanced cancers. Library creation used the immunoSEQ multiplex PCR assay. TCRdb stores this immuneACCESS table with in-frame sequences only. Part of the clones is absent; in the studies checked, under half of the shortfall reflects unresolved V genes, and no reason is known for the rest. Counted in this sample were under 100,000 clones; roughly 90% of them appeared once. Approximately 11% of the sample comes from the top ten. The sample was CD4+ or CD8+ T cells sorted from blood, taken in a trial of the OX40 agonist ivuxolimab. The receptors shown here come from an adult with an advanced solid tumor such as melanoma, head and neck, liver or kidney cancer.

CDR3 sequence: CASSRPTGDSGTQYF. The DNA for the CDR3 is TGTGCCAGCAGCCGTCCTACAGGGGATTCGGGTACCCAGTACTTC. V and J are TRBV7-9 and TRBJ2-5; 7 nucleotides match TRBD1. Trimming took 5 bases from V and 8 from J; bases not matched to a gene: 14. The germline CDR1 and CDR2 sequences are SEHNR and FQNEAQ (reference sequence). This CDR3 spans 15 amino acids.

The rearrangement links TRBV11-2 to TRBJ2-7; TRBD2 is a possible D gene (5 bases). This CDR3 has 16 residues. Germline CDR1 and CDR2: SGHAT and FQNNGV. Deletions cut 2 bases from V and 5 bases from J, with 19 bases between. CDR3 sequence reads: CASSLRRGSDVDEQYF. Written as DNA, the CDR3 is TGTGCCAGCAGCTTACGGCGAGGGTCTGACGTGGACGAGCAGTACTTC.

The chain combines TRBV4-1 with TRBJ2-3; 11 bases agree with TRBD1. CDR1 and CDR2 (germline): MGHRA, YSYEKL. This CDR3 is built from 17 residues. V trimming: 6 bases; J trimming: 0 bases; junction bases outside the gene matches: 8. The CDR3 protein is CASRKPGQGDSTDTQYF. The CDR3 nucleotides are TGCGCCAGCAGGAAACCGGGACAGGGGGATAGCACAGATACGCAGTATTTT.

About this clone: At one boundary the junction diverges from the germline segment, which might be a read error. The chain employs TRBV6-5 and TRBJ2-1, with D unresolved. The CDR3 has 12 residues. Germline CDR1 MNHEY, CDR2 SVGAGI. CDR3 DNA: TGTGCCAGCAGTGACTCCTACAATGAGCAGTTCTTC. This encodes CASSDSYNEQFF.

The rearrangement joins TRBV7-9 to TRBJ1-5; D is uncertain. The CDR3 loop spans 14 amino acids. The germline gives CDR1 SEHNR, CDR2 FQNEAQ (reference sequence). With 4 bases removed from V and 0 bases from J, the gap between germline ends came to 7 bases. The CDR3 here is CASSWIDSNQPQHF. The CDR3 DNA reads TGTGCCAGCAGCTGGATAGATAGCAATCAGCCCCAGCATTTT. The whole variable domain, filled in from reference TRBV7-9 and TRBJ1-5, reads DTGVSQNPRHKITKRGQNVTFRCDPISEHNRLYWYRQTLGQGPEFLTYFQNEAQLEKSRLLSDRFSAERPKGSFSTLEIQRTEQGDSAMYLCASSWIDSNQPQHFGDGTRLSIL.

The V gene is TRBV19, the J gene TRBJ2-1; 9 bases line up with TRBD2. Losses at the gene ends were 4 bases for V and 6 bases for J; bases not matched to a gene: 4. The germline gives CDR1 LNHDA, CDR2 SQIVND (reference sequence). CDR3 length: 14 amino acids. The CDR3 bases are TGTGCCAGTAGTACTAGCGGGGTGTCCAATGAGCAGTTCTTC. It translates to CASSTSGVSNEQFF.

The chain combines TRBV5-8 with TRBJ1-4, with 7 bases fitting TRBD1. CDR3 length: 15 residues. Germline assignment: CDR1 SGHTS and CDR2 YDEGEE. The V gene end was trimmed by 4 bases and the J gene end by 7 bases; junction bases not matched to a gene: 10. CDR3 in DNA: TGTGCCAGCAGCGGCACAGGGGCCCTTGGTGAAAAACTGTTTTTT. Translating it yields CASSGTGALGEKLFF.

J is TRBJ2-7 and V is TRBV5-1; tentative D call: TRBD2 (6 bases). This CDR3 contains 14 residues. Germline loops: CDR1 SGHRS, CDR2 YFSETQ. The V and J ends lost 3 bases and 3 bases respectively, with 13 bases between them. The CDR3 protein is CASSSGLGDYEQYF. CDR3 bases: TGCGCCAGCAGCTCGGGACTTGGGGACTACGAGCAGTACTTC. Full variable domain (missing parts from reference TRBV5-1 and TRBJ2-7): KAGVTQTPRYLIKTRGQQVTLSCSPISGHRSVSWYQQTPGQGLQFLFEYFSETQRNKGNFPGRFSGRQFSNSRSEMNVSTLELGDSALYLCASSSGLGDYEQYFGPGTRLTVT.

This chain joins TRBV9 and TRBJ2-5, with 8 bases identical to TRBD2. Trimming removed 0 bases from V and 5 bases from J; junction bases left unmatched: 3. The CDR3 has 14 residues. From germline, CDR1 is SGDLS and CDR2 YYNGEE. The CDR3 sequence is CASSVDGGAETQYF. The CDR3, as DNA: TGTGCCAGCAGCGTAGACGGGGGGGCGGAGACCCAGTACTTC. Full variable domain (missing parts from reference TRBV9 and TRBJ2-5): DSGVTQTPKHLITATGQRVTLRCSPRSGDLSVYWYQQSLDQGLQFLIQYYNGEERAKGNILERFSAQQFPDLHSELNLSSLELGDSALYFCASSVDGGAETQYFGPGTRLLVL.

This rearrangement joins TRBV2 to TRBJ2-2, with D unresolved. V was pared by 6 bases and J by 1 base, with 9 bases between. Germline V lookup: CDR1 SNHLY, CDR2 FYNNEI. This CDR3 is built from 14 residues. The CDR3 DNA reads TGTGCCAGCAGGTTAGGGTTGAACACCGGGGAGCTGTTTTTT. It is translated as CASRLGLNTGELFF. The complete variable domain, with remaining parts taken from reference TRBV2 and TRBJ2-2, reads EPEVTQTPSHQVTQMGQEVILRCVPISNHLYFYWYRQILGQKVEFLVSFYNNEISEKSEIFDDQFSVERPDGSNFTLKIRSTKLEDSAMYFCASRLGLNTGELFFGEGSRLTVL.

A single count supports this clone. The rearrangement uses TRBV4-1 and TRBJ1-1; D is uncertain. The length of the CDR3 is 19 residues. V was trimmed by 1 base and J by 0 bases, leaving 21 bases between them. Germline CDR1 and CDR2: MGHRA and YSYEKL. The CDR3 region has the DNA TGCGCCAGCAGCCAAGCCCTGATTCGGACTGGACTTCTGAACACTGAAGCTTTCTTT. It is translated as CASSQALIRTGLLNTEAFF.

The chain joins TRBV5-4 to TRBJ2-7; D is unresolved. This CDR3 region has 15 residues. CDR1 SGHNT and CDR2 YYREEE come from the germline V gene (reference sequence). Trimming took off 1 base at V and 3 bases at J, with 14 bases between the two ends. CDR3 sequence reads: CASSLWLGYRYEQYF. The CDR3 region has the DNA TGTGCCAGCAGCTTGTGGCTTGGCTACCGCTACGAGCAGTACTTC.

V gene TRBV19 combines with J gene TRBJ1-1; possible D gene TRBD1, 6 bases. V gave up 5 bases and J gave up 1 base, with 11 bases separating them. The CDR3 sequence is 14 residues long. Per the germline V gene, CDR1 is LNHDA and CDR2 is SQIVND (reference sequence). CDR3 in DNA: TGTGCCAGTAGTGTGACAGGTTCGAACACTGAAGCTTTCTTT. Its protein is CASSVTGSNTEAFF. The variable domain in full, with the rest retrieved from reference TRBV19 and TRBJ1-1, is DGGITQSPKYLFRKEGQNVTLSCEQNLNHDAMYWYRQDPGQGLRLIYYSQIVNDFQKGDIAEGYSVSREKKESFPLTVTSAQKNPTAFYLCASSVTGSNTEAFFGQGTRLTVV.

V usage is TRBV4-1 and J usage is TRBJ2-7; D uncertain. The V gene's germline CDR1 is MGHRA and CDR2 YSYEKL. This CDR3 has 13 residues. V was trimmed by 4 bases and J by 3 bases, leaving 10 bases between them. CDR3 residues: CASSPSWCYEQYF. The CDR3 region has the DNA TGCGCCAGCAGCCCCAGCTGGTGCTACGAGCAGTACTTC.

The V and J genes are TRBV27 and TRBJ2-7, with 10 nucleotides matching TRBD2. V dropped 6 bases and J dropped 0; count of bases not matched to a gene: 14. CDR1 and CDR2 from the germline V gene are MNHEY and SMNVEV (reference sequence). The CDR3 extends over 18 amino acids. The CDR3 here is CASSHLLAGAASSYEQYF. The CDR3 DNA follows: TGTGCCAGCAGCCATCTTCTAGCGGGGGCAGCCTCCTCCTACGAGCAGTACTTC.

This clone has more than one count but fewer than ten. The rearrangement links TRBV13 to TRBJ1-1; D is undetermined. V lost 4 bases and J lost 4, with 16 bases in between. The CDR3 consists of 15 residues. Germline-derived CDR1 and CDR2 are PRHDT and FYEKMQ (reference sequence). The CDR3 loop is CASSYGVSLGTEAFF. DNA for the CDR3: TGTGCCAGCAGCTATGGGGTCTCTTTGGGCACTGAAGCTTTCTTT.

The chain couples TRBV6-6 to TRBJ1-4; TRBD1 matches at 7 bases. This CDR3 spans 16 amino acids. V lost 6 bases, J lost 3 bases, and 10 bases stayed unmatched. In germline, CDR1 is MNHNY, CDR2 SVGAGI (reference sequence). The DNA for the CDR3 is TGTGCCAGCAGAGACCCGACCGGGACAGCTAATGAAAAACTGTTTTTT. Amino acids: CASRDPTGTANEKLFF.

CDR3 in DNA: TGTGCCAGCCGGGACGGGGGTTTGGGCTACACCTTC. This sequence encodes CASRDGGLGYTF. The gene calls are TRBV11-2 and TRBJ1-2; a possible D gene is TRBD1 (5 bases). CDR1 and CDR2 from the germline V gene are SGHAT and FQNNGV. The CDR3 runs to 12 residues. Trimming left V 8 bases short and J 8 bases short, with 15 bases between.

The gene calls are TRBV15 and TRBJ2-7; possible D gene TRBD1, 5 bases. Between the trimmed V and J ends, which lost 6 bases and 6 bases, there was a span of 12 bases. This CDR3 is 12 amino acids long. Germline values: CDR1 LNHNV, CDR2 YYDKDF (reference sequence). DNA of the CDR3: TGTGCCACCAGTTGGGGCACTTCCGAGCAGTACTTC. It translates to CATSWGTSEQYF.